The 23 T cell receptor beta chains below all came from one sample that was sequenced in a study of blood T cell repertoires in COVID-19. The assay was immunoSEQ multiplex PCR, and TCRdb's table has in-frame clones only and misses some. The sample shows 250,000 to 350,000 clones, around 88% of them seen only once. The source material was PBMCs or T cells enriched from blood (not recorded which). These receptor sequences come from a middle-aged woman who had recovered from COVID-19.

V gene TRBV6-1 combines with J gene TRBJ1-2, with D uncertain. V was trimmed by 4 bases and J by 6 bases, leaving 24 bases between them. Germline CDR1 MNHNS, CDR2 SASEGT. This CDR3 is built from 17 residues. DNA of the CDR3: TGTGCCAGCAGTGCAGAGGGAGAGTGGATAACTTACCATGGCTACACCTTC. Its protein is CASSAEGEWITYHGYTF.

CDR3 in amino acids: CASTLGRGKWSEAKNIQYF. In DNA, the CDR3 is TGTGCCAGCACCCTGGGCAGGGGGAAGTGGTCGGAGGCCAAAAACATTCAGTACTTC. The chain joins TRBV21-1 to TRBJ2-4; TRBD1, as called in the table, went unchecked against the DNA. TRBV21-1 is a listed pseudogene. The CDR3 is 19 amino acids.

DNA of the CDR3: TGTGCCAGTAGTAGGGACAGACTAATGAACACTGAAGCTTTCTTT. It is translated as CASSRDRLMNTEAFF. The gene calls are TRBV19 and TRBJ1-1; 7 bases align to TRBD1. J lost 0 bases, V lost 4 bases, and 5 bases had no gene match. This CDR3 contains 15 residues. Germline V gene sequence: CDR1 LNHDA, CDR2 SQIVND (reference sequence).

The CDR3 loop is CASSTRTSGKTGELFF. The CDR3 nucleotides read TGTGCCAGCAGCACCCGGACTAGCGGGAAGACCGGGGAGCTGTTTTTT. The chain combines TRBV11-3 with TRBJ2-2; 12 nucleotides agree with TRBD2. Trimming took 5 bases from V and 5 from J; bases not matched to a gene: 6. This CDR3 has 16 amino acids. The germline V gene has CDR1 SGHNT and CDR2 YENEEA.

V usage is TRBV5-4 and J usage is TRBJ2-5, with 14 bases matching TRBD2. V lost 4 bases to trimming and J lost 4 bases; unmatched junction nucleotides: 12. From germline, CDR1 is SGHNT and CDR2 YYREEE (reference sequence). This CDR3 is 18 amino acids long. The CDR3 here is CASSPGGTSGRGGETQYF. The CDR3 DNA sequence: TGTGCCAGCAGCCCCGGAGGGACTAGCGGGAGAGGAGGAGAGACCCAGTACTTC.

This clone has a handful of counts. V is TRBV2 and J is TRBJ1-5; perhaps TRBD1 as D (5 bases). The CDR3 length is 14 residues. The V gene lost 7 bases and the J gene lost 0 bases, with 10 bases spanning the gap. The germline V gene has CDR1 SNHLY and CDR2 FYNNEI. CDR3 in amino acids: CASTGQYSNQPQHF. The CDR3 nucleotides read TGTGCCAGCACAGGGCAGTATAGCAATCAGCCCCAGCATTTT.

This chain uses TRBV9 with TRBJ2-3; 7 positions agree with TRBD2. J gave up 10 bases and V 0 bases, and 23 bases lay outside the gene matches. The CDR3 totals 19 residues. Per germline, CDR1 SGDLS and CDR2 YYNGEE. Written as DNA, the CDR3 is TGTGCCAGCAGCGTAGTTTTACCCCCGGGACTACAGCCTGATATGGCGCAGTATTTT. Translating it yields CASSVVLPPGLQPDMAQYF.

The rearrangement joins TRBV27 to TRBJ1-1, with 9 bases fitting TRBD1. CDR1 and CDR2 (germline): MNHEY, SMNVEV (reference sequence). The junction had 5 bases not matched to a gene; V was cut back by 5 bases and J by 7 bases. CDR3 length: 13 residues. The CDR3 region has the DNA TGTGCCAGCAGTAAAGGACAGGGGTTTGAAGCTTTCTTT. Translated, it gives CASSKGQGFEAFF.

The gene calls are TRBV6-5 and TRBJ2-7, with no clear D. The CDR3 is made up of 12 amino acids. Trimming took 6 bases from V and 4 from J, leaving 10 bases between them. CDR1 MNHEY and CDR2 SVGAGI come from the germline V gene. CDR3 amino acids: CASRGSLYEQYF. The CDR3 DNA sequence: TGTGCCAGCAGGGGCAGTCTTTACGAGCAGTACTTC.

The chain combines TRBV10-3 with TRBJ1-5; no definite D call. Per germline, CDR1 ENHRY and CDR2 SYGVKD. V dropped 6 bases and J dropped 7 bases, with 10 bases sitting between them. The CDR3 is made up of 12 amino acids. CDR3 bases: TGTGCCATCAGCTTCGGGAACCAGCCCCAGCATTTT. Residues: CAISFGNQPQHF.

The rearrangement uses TRBV25-1 and TRBJ1-5, with 7 bases aligning to TRBD1. This CDR3 comprises 16 residues. CDR1 is MGHDK and CDR2 is SYGVNS in the germline V gene. V shed 10 bases and J 5 bases; nucleotides not matched to a gene: 17. Here the CDR3 reads CATIIRDSGLDQPQHF. The CDR3 DNA sequence: TGTGCCACCATTATTAGGGACAGCGGCTTGGATCAGCCCCAGCATTTT.

The chain combines TRBV15 with TRBJ2-7; D is undetermined. The V gene lost 0 bases and the J gene lost 4 bases, with 13 bases spanning the gap. CDR3 length: 15 amino acids. Germline V lookup: CDR1 LNHNV, CDR2 YYDKDF (reference sequence). The chain's CDR3 is CATSRDRVGFYEQYF. DNA of the CDR3: TGTGCCACCAGCAGAGATCGGGTAGGCTTTTACGAGCAGTACTTC.

The rearrangement joins TRBV7-2 to TRBJ2-1; 12 bases map to TRBD2. The CDR3 covers 15 residues. Germline loops: CDR1 SGHTA, CDR2 FQGNSA. Trimming removed 4 bases from V and 8 bases from J; junction bases left unmatched: 6. CDR3 nucleotides: TGTGCCAGCAGCTCCCTAGCGGGAGGGACTGATGAGCAGTTCTTC. Encoded protein: CASSSLAGGTDEQFF.

This CDR3 is CASRPRPTANTGELFF. CDR3 bases: TGTGCCAGCAGGCCTCGCCCAACAGCGAACACCGGGGAGCTGTTTTTT. This chain links TRBV7-2 with TRBJ2-2, with D uncertain. The CDR3 runs 16 residues. CDR1 is SGHTA and CDR2 is FQGNSA in the germline V gene. Trimming shortened V by 6 bases and J by 0 bases, and 14 bases separated the two germline ends.

J is TRBJ1-2 and V is TRBV11-2; TRBD1 is a possible D gene (5 bases). Germline V gene sequence: CDR1 SGHAT, CDR2 FQNNGV. The CDR3 sequence is 15 residues long. Trimming shortened V by 5 bases and J by 6 bases, and 19 bases separated the two germline ends. CDR3 nucleotides: TGTGCCAGCAGCAGCTTATCTTTGACAGCCCATGGCTACACCTTC. Its translation: CASSSLSLTAHGYTF.

The chain recombines TRBV14 with TRBJ2-1; TRBD2 matches 7 bases. V shed 0 bases and J 2 bases; nucleotides not matched to a gene: 1. The length of the CDR3 is 15 residues. The germline gives CDR1 SGHDN, CDR2 FVKESK. The CDR3 DNA reads as TGTGCCAGCAGCCAAGAACGGGGGGCCTACAATGAGCAGTTCTTC. It is translated as CASSQERGAYNEQFF.

This sequence joins TRBV3-1 (or the pseudogene TRBV3-2) and TRBJ2-5; D uncertain. Deletions cut 4 bases from V and 5 bases from J, with 11 bases between. The CDR3 runs 13 residues. CDR1 and CDR2 (germline): LGHDT, YNNKEL (reference sequence). For the CDR3, the DNA is TGTGCCAGCAGCCCTACCCCTATTGAGACCCAGTACTTC. It codes for CASSPTPIETQYF.

This sequence joins TRBV11-3 and TRBJ2-1; 9 positions agree with TRBD2. Germline assignment: CDR1 SGHNT and CDR2 YENEEA. V lost 3 bases to trimming and J lost 7 bases; unmatched junction nucleotides: 7. This CDR3 is built from 15 residues. The chain's CDR3 is CASSFEAGGQNEQFF. DNA for the CDR3: TGTGCCAGCAGCTTCGAAGCGGGGGGTCAGAATGAGCAGTTCTTC.

This clone showed up just a few times. The rearrangement joins TRBV28 to TRBJ2-7; 8 positions agree with TRBD1. The V segment lost 10 bases and the J segment 4 bases; nucleotides outside the gene matches: 12. This CDR3 region has 14 residues. From germline, CDR1 is MDHEN and CDR2 SYDVKM. CDR3 in amino acids: CATSGVQGVYEQYF. DNA for the CDR3: TGTGCCACCTCCGGAGTACAGGGGGTTTACGAGCAGTACTTC.

CDR3 DNA: TGTGCCAGCGGCCCGGGACAGGGAGAGGCTTTCTTT. It is translated as CASGPGQGEAFF. The chain joins TRBV9 to TRBJ1-1, with TRBD1 matching over 9 bases. With 7 bases clipped from V and 11 bases from J, the junction kept 9 bases outside the gene matches. The CDR3 is made up of 12 amino acids. CDR1 SGDLS and CDR2 YYNGEE come from the germline V gene.

This clone has just one count. In DNA form, the CDR3 reads TGTGCCAGCAGCCTCGACAGTAGCAATCAGCCCCAGCATTTT. Protein product: CASSLDSSNQPQHF. The chain recombines TRBV5-8 with TRBJ1-5; a possible D gene is TRBD1 (5 bases). This CDR3 is 14 amino acids long. The V gene's germline CDR1 is SGHTS and CDR2 YDEGEE. The germline V and J ends were trimmed by 4 bases and 0 bases, with 8 bases remaining between them.

V usage is TRBV10-3 and J usage is TRBJ1-2, with D possibly being TRBD1 (6 bases). This CDR3 has 13 amino acids. V was trimmed by 5 bases and J by 7 bases, leaving 14 bases between them. Looked up from germline, CDR1 is ENHRY and CDR2 is SYGVKD. CDR3 nucleotide sequence: TGTGCCATCAGTACAGGGTTTGATTTTGGCTACACCTTC. Translating gives CAISTGFDFGYTF.

V is TRBV5-6 and J is TRBJ1-5; 8 positions agree with TRBD1. Germline values: CDR1 SGHDT, CDR2 YYEEEE. V dropped 4 bases and J dropped 5; count of bases not matched to a gene: 5. CDR3 length: 14 residues. In nucleotides, the CDR3 is TGTGCCAGCAGCCGACAGGGGTCTGATCAGCCCCAGCATTTT. Amino acids: CASSRQGSDQPQHF.